The clone carrying this T cell receptor (beta chain) has just a few counts. Sequencing used immunoSEQ multiplex PCR; TCRdb keeps in-frame clones, though not all of them. Of about 53,000 clones in the sample, around nine tenths were seen once. This CDR3 has 15 amino acids. V gave up 3 bases and J gave up 5 bases, with 18 bases separating them. Germline V CDR1 and CDR2: SGDLS, YYNGEE. This entry is derived from a study of blood T cell repertoires in COVID-19. Sequenced material: peripheral blood. This TCR came from a human donor in a cohort sampled during active COVID-19. V gene TRBV9 combines with J gene TRBJ2-7; perhaps TRBD1 as D (5 bases). The CDR3 DNA reads TGTGCCAGCAGCGCTTCAGGGTTCGCGTCCCACGAGCAGTACTTC. This codes for CASSASGFASHEQYF.